Below, one T cell receptor beta chain is given with its context. Assay: immunoSEQ multiplex PCR; the TCRdb copy retains only in-frame clones and omits some. The sample records fewer than 150,000 clones, under 90% being singletons. This entry is derived from a study of blood T cell repertoires in COVID-19. Across the study: Samples came from the United States, Italy and Spain, spanning acute and convalescent COVID-19. From T cells, B-cell-depleted T cells, or PBMCs came the material, which was cDNA or gDNA.

This CDR3 region has 14 residues. Germline-derived CDR1 and CDR2 are MNHEY and SVGAGI. The ends lost 3 bases at V and 7 bases at J; junction bases unmatched: 5. The TCR comes from a woman aged 80 or over in a cohort sampled during active or convalescent COVID-19. Sequenced sample: peripheral blood. The chain carries TRBV6-5 and TRBJ2-2, with 7 bases that match TRBD2. The CDR3 coding sequence is TGTGCCAGCAGTTATGGGGGGGGGTTCGGGGAGCTGTTTTTT. It encodes CASSYGGGFGELFF.